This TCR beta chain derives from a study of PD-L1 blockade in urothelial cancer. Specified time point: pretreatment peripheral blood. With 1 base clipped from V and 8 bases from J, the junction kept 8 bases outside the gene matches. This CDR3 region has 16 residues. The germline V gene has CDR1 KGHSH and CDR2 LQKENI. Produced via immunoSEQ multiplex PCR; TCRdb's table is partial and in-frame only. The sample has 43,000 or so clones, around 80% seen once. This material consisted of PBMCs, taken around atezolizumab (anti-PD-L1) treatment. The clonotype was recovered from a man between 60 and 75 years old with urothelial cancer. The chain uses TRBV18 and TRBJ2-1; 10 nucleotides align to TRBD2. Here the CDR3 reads CASSPLRQREGHEQFF. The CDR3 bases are TGTGCCAGCTCACCACTCCGCCAGCGGGAGGGGCATGAGCAGTTCTTC.